This T cell receptor beta chain was found in a study of cytomegalovirus exposure and HLA in healthy donors. Study-level results: When analyzed later, a missense DCLRE1C variant was found to be linked to TCR beta V- and J-gene trimming.

Comment on this clone: Antigen: not known.

PCR primers comprised 60 Vbeta and 13 Jbeta primers. TCRdb keeps only in-frame clones here, not all; method: immunoSEQ multiplex PCR. The data show around 170,000 clones, over 80% seen once. The TCR was taken from a man between 40 and 49 years old in good health and CMV-seropositive. The specimen was PBMCs.

CDR3 nucleotide sequence: TGTGCCAGTAGTCTCCTCGGAGGGAGCACTGAAGCTTTCTTT. The encoded protein is CASSLLGGSTEAFF. This chain links TRBV19 with TRBJ1-1; D not certain. The V end lost 5 bases, the J end lost 4 bases, and 14 bases lay between the germline ends. The CDR3 covers 14 residues. Germline V gives CDR1 LNHDA, CDR2 SQIVND (reference sequence).